This T cell receptor beta chain comes out of a study of blood T cell repertoires in COVID-19. About the study: The cDNA or gDNA used as material had been derived from T cells, B-cell-depleted T cells, or PBMCs.

Those enrolled, adults aged roughly 18 to 90 years, came from about two dozen US areas. Original processing methods: Amplification of reference gene primers provided the estimated nucleated cell counts. Here immunoSEQ multiplex PCR was the method, and the copy in TCRdb shows in-frame clones only, minus some. V, J and clone size were drawn from that table, and D and trimming were deduced from the DNA. This table has roughly 250,000 clones, 70% to 90% appearing once. The clonotype was recovered from a woman younger than 45 who had recovered from COVID-19. Input material: PBMCs or T cells enriched from blood (not recorded which).

Written as DNA, the CDR3 is TGTGCCAGCAATCAACTAGCGGGGGATGAGCAGTTCTTC. Its protein is CASNQLAGDEQFF. The chain is built from TRBV7-9 and TRBJ2-1; 11 bases line up with TRBD2. With V trimmed by 7 bases and J by 8 bases, 4 bases remained unmatched. Per the germline V gene, CDR1 is SEHNR and CDR2 is FQNEAQ (reference sequence). CDR3 length: 13 residues.